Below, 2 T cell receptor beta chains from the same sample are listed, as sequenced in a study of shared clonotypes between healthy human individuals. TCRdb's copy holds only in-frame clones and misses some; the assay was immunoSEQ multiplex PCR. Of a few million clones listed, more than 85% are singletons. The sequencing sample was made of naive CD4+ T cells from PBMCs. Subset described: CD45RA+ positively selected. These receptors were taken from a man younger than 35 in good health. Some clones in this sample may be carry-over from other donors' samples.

The CDR3 DNA is TGTGCCTGGAGTGTATCTGGACAGGGGGAGCTGTTTTTT. This sequence encodes CAWSVSGQGELFF. V is TRBV30 and J is TRBJ2-2; TRBD1 might be the D (6 bases). This CDR3 contains 13 residues. Germline V gene sequence: CDR1 GTSNPN, CDR2 SVGIG (reference sequence). V lost 0 bases and J 8 bases, leaving 10 bases between the germline ends.

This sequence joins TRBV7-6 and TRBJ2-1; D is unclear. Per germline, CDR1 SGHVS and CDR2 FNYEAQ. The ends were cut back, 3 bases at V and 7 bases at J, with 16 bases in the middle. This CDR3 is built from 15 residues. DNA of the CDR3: TGTGCCAGCAGCTTCGAACGCGGTACGGTTAATGAGCAGTTCTTC. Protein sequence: CASSFERGTVNEQFF.